This is a list of T cell receptor beta chains from one sample in a study of T cell changes during pregnancy in multiple sclerosis. Clones were sequenced by immunoSEQ multiplex PCR, and TCRdb holds only the in-frame ones, with some missing. Here the sample spans about 54,000 clones, around 90% being singletons. Sample: peripheral blood, taken after pregnancy. The receptors were sampled from a female donor in good health, enrolled as a control in a pregnancy study. The conserved cysteine and the conserved F or W are not part of the CDR3 here. For some rows the clone size is stated as once, few or many, or as a class when expanded; others skip it.

size | J | V | CDR3
- | TRBJ1-5 | TRBV27 | ASSFEGVGQPQH
few | TRBJ1-1 | TRBV6-5 | ASSDSRTGEAF
- | TRBJ1-4 | TRBV18 | ASSPQVNEKLF
- | TRBJ2-1 | TRBV11-3 | ASSLGALGGSYNEQF
- | TRBJ2-7 | TRBV27 | ASSFYVGSYEQY
- | TRBJ1-3 | TRBV7-2 | ASSWAGTNGNTIY
- | TRBJ2-7 | TRBV5-1 | ASSFDPGDSDYEQY
- | TRBJ2-7 | TRBV27 | ASSHQGFYEQY
- | TRBJ2-7 | TRBV5-1 | ASSPSGSSYEQY
once | TRBJ1-2 | TRBV19 | ASSPGTGAIKYGYT
once | TRBJ2-3 | TRBV28 | ASSGQLENTDTQY
- | TRBJ1-1 | TRBV11-2 | ASSSDRGLMNTEAF
- | TRBJ1-2 | TRBV19 | ASSISTGWDSYGYT
- | TRBJ1-1 | TRBV4-1 | ASSPTGVEAF
- | TRBJ2-1 | TRBV7-6 | ASSRGGVRNEQF
- | TRBJ2-7 | TRBV5-1 | ASSATSVLRHEQY
once | TRBJ1-6 | TRBV21-1 | ASSKGQGSSYNSPLH
- | TRBJ1-4 | TRBV5-1 | ASSLSSRPNEKLF
- | TRBJ1-6 | TRBV7-2 | ASSLAGQGSSPLH
- | TRBJ1-4 | TRBV4-2 | ASSRILRGGTNEKLF
- | TRBJ2-6 | TRBV7-9 | ASSPTGSGANVLT
- | TRBJ2-3 | TRBV6-5 | ASSYSFSGDTQY
medium-sized | TRBJ2-2 | TRBV6-4 | ASSDSYGVTGELF
- | TRBJ1-5 | TRBV2 | ASTRRAGQGAHQPQH
- | TRBJ2-1 | TRBV6-4 | ASTRQGAVEQF
- | TRBJ1-2 | TRBV27 | ASSSPGDRAKTNYGYT
few | TRBJ1-5 | TRBV27 | ASSFSGSNQPQH
- | TRBJ1-2 | TRBV23-1 | ASSPKTGDYGYT
- | TRBJ1-5 | TRBV6-4 | ASSDSGGSNQPQH
- | TRBJ2-1 | TRBV29-1 | SVGKERGLTQF
- | TRBJ2-5 | TRBV6-4 | ASSDQGLQETQY
few | TRBJ2-1 | TRBV7-9 | ASSAGLRYNEQF
- | TRBJ1-4 | TRBV4-3 | ASSRATAEFNEKLF
few | TRBJ2-7 | TRBV21-1 | ASSPPGGASFYEQY
- | TRBJ2-2 | TRBV9 | ASSPRLTGELF
- | TRBJ2-4 | TRBV5-6 | ASSDRGNIQY
- | TRBJ2-1 | TRBV9 | ASSLRTSGGPEQF
- | TRBJ1-5 | TRBV28 | ASSFLGDRDQPQH
- | TRBJ1-4 | TRBV7-2 | ASSPGFTNEKLF
- | TRBJ1-5 | TRBV6-1 | ASRRTGDQPQH
- | TRBJ2-3 | TRBV19 | ASRTRLAGGGAQY
- | TRBJ2-1 | TRBV4-1 | ASSQGWRGLNEQF
- | TRBJ1-4 | TRBV6-5 | ASKTWGQTREKLF
- | TRBJ1-1 | TRBV6-5 | ASGLTMNTEAF
- | TRBJ2-2 | TRBV30 | AWSLGLAGTGELF
- | TRBJ1-1 | TRBV19 | ASSPGGLGETEAF
- | TRBJ2-1 | TRBV2 | ATNVLAGPYNEQF
- | TRBJ2-3 | TRBV6-6 | ASRVLTDTQY
- | TRBJ1-4 | TRBV5-5 | ASSPLTGEVEKLF
- | TRBJ2-2 | TRBV15 | ATSRDLLDRGNWELF
once | TRBJ2-3 | TRBV5-1 | ASSPGRDTDTQY
once | TRBJ1-1 | TRBV9 | ASSVQTGSAAEAF
- | TRBJ1-5 | TRBV6-5 | ASRKLNQPQH
- | TRBJ1-6 | TRBV28 | ASGSRSLH
- | TRBJ1-5 | TRBV27 | ASSLSLTNQPQH